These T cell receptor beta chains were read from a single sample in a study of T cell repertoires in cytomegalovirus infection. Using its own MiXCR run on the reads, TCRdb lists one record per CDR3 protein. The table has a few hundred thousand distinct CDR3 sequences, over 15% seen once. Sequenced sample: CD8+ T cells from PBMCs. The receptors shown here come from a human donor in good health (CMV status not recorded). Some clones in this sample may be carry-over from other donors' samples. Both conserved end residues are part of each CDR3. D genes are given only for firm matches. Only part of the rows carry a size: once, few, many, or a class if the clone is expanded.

DNA: TGTGCCAGCAGGCCAGGGGGGGCTCTCTACGAGCAGTACTTC; CDR3: CASRPGGALYEQYF; size: -; V: TRBV5-6; D: -; J: TRBJ2-7
DNA: TGTGCCAGTAGTGGTTCTACCACCGGGGAGCTGTTTTTT; CDR3: CASSGSTTGELFF; size: few; V: TRBV19; D: -; J: TRBJ2-2
DNA: TGTGCCAGCAGCCTCAATGATCCAGGGTTAGCACTAAACTATGACTACACCTTC; CDR3: CASSLNDPGLALNYDYTF; size: -; V: TRBV11-2; D: -; J: TRBJ1-2
DNA: TGTGCCAGCAGCTCGCACAGGGACACCATCTATGGCTACACCTTC; CDR3: CASSSHRDTIYGYTF; size: many; V: TRBV11-2; D: -; J: TRBJ1-2
DNA: TGTGCCAGCAGTCCCATAAGCACGCACGAGGGGAGCAATCAGCCCCAGCATTTT; CDR3: CASSPISTHEGSNQPQHF; size: few; V: TRBV27; D: -; J: TRBJ1-5
DNA: TGTGCCAGCAGCTCTGACAGGGAGTGGAACACTGAAGCTTTCTTT; CDR3: CASSSDREWNTEAFF; size: -; V: TRBV5-6; D: TRBD1; J: TRBJ1-1
DNA: TGTGCCAGCAGCTTGGGAGACGGGGAGCTGTTTTTT; CDR3: CASSLGDGELFF; size: -; V: TRBV5-6; D: -; J: TRBJ2-2
DNA: TGCAGCGTTGAAGAGGTACACGGCTACACCTTC; CDR3: CSVEEVHGYTF; size: -; V: TRBV29-1; D: -; J: TRBJ1-2
DNA: TGCAGCGTTGACCTTAGTGGTTACGGCAATCAGCCCCAGCATTTT; CDR3: CSVDLSGYGNQPQHF; size: -; V: TRBV29-1; D: -; J: TRBJ1-5
DNA: TGTGCTAGTGGTTTGGTGTTGGAAAGGGGTGTACCCTACGAGCAGTACTTC; CDR3: CASGLVLERGVPYEQYF; size: -; V: TRBV12-5; D: -; J: TRBJ2-7
DNA: TGTGCCAGCAGTCCCAGACTAGCGGGGGGACTCGGGGTTGAGCAGTTCTTC; CDR3: CASSPRLAGGLGVEQFF; size: few; V: TRBV27; D: TRBD2; J: TRBJ2-1
DNA: TGTGCCAGCAGCCTGACGAAGGGACTAGCGGGGGGAAAGCAGTATTTT; CDR3: CASSLTKGLAGGKQYF; size: -; V: TRBV7-9; D: TRBD2; J: TRBJ2-3
DNA: TGTGCCAGCAGCTTAGCGGGACAGCTGCCGTACAATGAGCAGTTCTTC; CDR3: CASSLAGQLPYNEQFF; size: few; V: TRBV7-9; D: TRBD1; J: TRBJ2-1
DNA: TGTGCCAGCAGTCGAAAACCGGACATTGATAGCAATCAGCCCCAGCATTTT; CDR3: CASSRKPDIDSNQPQHF; size: few; V: TRBV28; D: -; J: TRBJ1-5
DNA: TGTGCCAGCAGCTTAATCCCGGCTGGCGGGGGAGTGGAGACCCAGTACTTC; CDR3: CASSLIPAGGGVETQYF; size: -; V: TRBV7-6; D: TRBD2; J: TRBJ2-5
DNA: TGTGCCAGCAGCTTAGGCCCAGGGGGTAACTACGAGCAGTACTTC; CDR3: CASSLGPGGNYEQYF; size: -; V: TRBV11-2; D: TRBD1; J: TRBJ2-7
DNA: TGTGCCAGCAGCTTAAGGGCGGCCGAAACCGACTACGAGCAGTACTTC; CDR3: CASSLRAAETDYEQYF; size: many; V: TRBV7-6; D: -; J: TRBJ2-7
DNA: TGTGCCAGCAGCTTACTTGGGGAGGACAATGAGCAGTTCTTC; CDR3: CASSLLGEDNEQFF; size: few; V: TRBV28; D: -; J: TRBJ2-1
DNA: TGTGCCAGCAGCTTTCCGGGACAGGGGCGTGACACTGAAGCTTTCTTT; CDR3: CASSFPGQGRDTEAFF; size: many; V: TRBV7-9; D: TRBD1; J: TRBJ1-1
DNA: TGTGCCAGCAGCTTATCCAGGCAGGTGAATTATGACTACACCTTC; CDR3: CASSLSRQVNYDYTF; size: -; V: TRBV7-2; D: -; J: TRBJ1-2
DNA: TGTGCCAGCAGTTTAACAGGGATCGTTCCCTACAATGAGCAGTTCTTC; CDR3: CASSLTGIVPYNEQFF; size: few; V: TRBV28; D: -; J: TRBJ2-1
DNA: TGCGCCAGCAGCTACGGGACAGGTACCATGAACACTGAAGCTTTCTTT; CDR3: CASSYGTGTMNTEAFF; size: many; V: TRBV4-3; D: TRBD1; J: TRBJ1-1
DNA: TGCAGTGTCCCCGGGGGGAACACTGAAGCTTTCTTT; CDR3: CSVPGGNTEAFF; size: -; V: TRBV20-1; D: -; J: TRBJ1-1
DNA: TGTGCCAGCAGCTTAGAGGGGGGATCTGTGGGGTCCCTCTCCACAGAGCAGTTCTTC; CDR3: CASSLEGGSVGSLSTEQFF; size: many; V: TRBV7-9; D: -; J: TRBJ2-1
DNA: TGTGCCAGCAGCTTCATCAACACTGAAGCTTTCTTT; CDR3: CASSFINTEAFF; size: many; V: TRBV11-2; D: -; J: TRBJ1-1
DNA: TGTGCCAGCAGCTTAGATTGGGTAGCGGTGTACCAAGAGACCCAGTACTTC; CDR3: CASSLDWVAVYQETQYF; size: many; V: TRBV11-2; D: -; J: TRBJ2-5
DNA: TGTGCTAGCAGCTTAGGAAGCGGGGGGAACAATGAGCAGTTCTTC; CDR3: CASSLGSGGNNEQFF; size: many; V: TRBV7-7; D: TRBD2; J: TRBJ2-1
DNA: TGTGCCAGTAGTATCTCTCGGAGCACTGAAGCTTTCTTT; CDR3: CASSISRSTEAFF; size: -; V: TRBV19; D: -; J: TRBJ1-1
DNA: TGTGCCAGCAGTTACTCGAACAGGGATCTGGAGACCCAGTACTTC; CDR3: CASSYSNRDLETQYF; size: many; V: TRBV6-5; D: -; J: TRBJ2-5